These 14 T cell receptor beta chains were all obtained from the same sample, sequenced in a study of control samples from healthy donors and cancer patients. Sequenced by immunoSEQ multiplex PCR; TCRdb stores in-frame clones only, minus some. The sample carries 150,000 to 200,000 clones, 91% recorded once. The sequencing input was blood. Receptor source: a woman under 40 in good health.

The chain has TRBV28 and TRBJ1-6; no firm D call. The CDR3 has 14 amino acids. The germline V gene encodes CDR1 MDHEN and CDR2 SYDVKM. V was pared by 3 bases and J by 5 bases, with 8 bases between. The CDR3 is CASSFLGHNSPLHF. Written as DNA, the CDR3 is TGTGCCAGCAGTTTTTTGGGCCATAATTCACCCCTCCACTTT.

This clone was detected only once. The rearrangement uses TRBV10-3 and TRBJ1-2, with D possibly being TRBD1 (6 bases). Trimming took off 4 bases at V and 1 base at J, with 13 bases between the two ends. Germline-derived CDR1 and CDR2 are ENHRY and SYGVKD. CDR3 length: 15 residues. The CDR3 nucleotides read TGTGCCATCAGTGTGAGGGGGAGGGGTAACTATGGCTACACCTTC. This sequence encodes CAISVRGRGNYGYTF.

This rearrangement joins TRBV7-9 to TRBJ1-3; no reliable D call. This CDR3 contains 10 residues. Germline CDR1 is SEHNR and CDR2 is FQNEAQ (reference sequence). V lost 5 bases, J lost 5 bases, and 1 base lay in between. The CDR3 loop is CASSRNTIYF. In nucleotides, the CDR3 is TGTGCCAGCAGCCGAAACACCATATATTTT. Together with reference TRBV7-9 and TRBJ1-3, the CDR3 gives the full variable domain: DTGVSQNPRHKITKRGQNVTFRCDPISEHNRLYWYRQTLGQGPEFLTYFQNEAQLEKSRLLSDRFSAERPKGSFSTLEIQRTEQGDSAMYLCASSRNTIYFGEGSWLTVV.

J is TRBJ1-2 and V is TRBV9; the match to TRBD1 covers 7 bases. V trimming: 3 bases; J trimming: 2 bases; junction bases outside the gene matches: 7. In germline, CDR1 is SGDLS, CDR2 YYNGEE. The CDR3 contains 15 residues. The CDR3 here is CASSAETGSNYGYTF. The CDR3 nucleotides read TGTGCCAGCAGCGCGGAGACAGGGTCCAACTATGGCTACACCTTC.

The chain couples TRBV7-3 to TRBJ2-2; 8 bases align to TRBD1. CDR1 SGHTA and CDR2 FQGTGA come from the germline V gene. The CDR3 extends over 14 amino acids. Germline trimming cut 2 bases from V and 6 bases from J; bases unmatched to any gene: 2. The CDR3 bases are TGTGCCAGCAGCTTACAGGGGGCGTCCGGGGAGCTGTTTTTT. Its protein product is CASSLQGASGELFF.

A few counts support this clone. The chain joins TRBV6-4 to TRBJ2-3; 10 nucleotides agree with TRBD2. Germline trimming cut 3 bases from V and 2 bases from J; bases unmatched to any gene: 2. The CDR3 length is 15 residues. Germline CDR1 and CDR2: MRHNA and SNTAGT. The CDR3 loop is CASSELAGATDTQYF. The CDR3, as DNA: TGTGCCAGCAGTGAGCTAGCGGGAGCCACAGATACGCAGTATTTT.

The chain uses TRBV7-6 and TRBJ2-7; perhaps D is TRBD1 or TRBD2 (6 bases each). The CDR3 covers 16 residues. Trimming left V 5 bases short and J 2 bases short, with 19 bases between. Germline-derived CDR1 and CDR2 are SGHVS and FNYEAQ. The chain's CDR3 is CASSPAVLRGAYEQYF. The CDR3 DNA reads TGTGCCAGCAGCCCCGCTGTACTAAGGGGGGCCTACGAGCAGTACTTC.

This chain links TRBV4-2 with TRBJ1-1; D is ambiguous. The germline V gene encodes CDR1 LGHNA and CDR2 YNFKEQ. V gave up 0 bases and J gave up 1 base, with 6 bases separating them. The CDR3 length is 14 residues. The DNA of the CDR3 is TGTGCCAGCAGCCAAGATAGACAGAACACTGAAGCTTTCTTT. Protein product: CASSQDRQNTEAFF.

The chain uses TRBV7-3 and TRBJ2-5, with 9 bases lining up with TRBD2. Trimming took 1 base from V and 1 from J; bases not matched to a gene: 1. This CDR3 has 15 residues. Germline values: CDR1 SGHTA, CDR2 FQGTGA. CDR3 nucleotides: TGTGCCAGCAGCTTAAGGGGACTAGCCCAAGAGACCCAGTACTTC. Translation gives CASSLRGLAQETQYF.

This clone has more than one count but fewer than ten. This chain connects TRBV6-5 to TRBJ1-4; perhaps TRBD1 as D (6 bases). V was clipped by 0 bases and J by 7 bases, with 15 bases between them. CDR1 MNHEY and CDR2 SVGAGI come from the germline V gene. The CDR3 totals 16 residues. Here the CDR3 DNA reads TGTGCCAGCAGTTACTCGAATCGGGGGGCGGCTGAAAAACTGTTTTTT. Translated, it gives CASSYSNRGAAEKLFF.

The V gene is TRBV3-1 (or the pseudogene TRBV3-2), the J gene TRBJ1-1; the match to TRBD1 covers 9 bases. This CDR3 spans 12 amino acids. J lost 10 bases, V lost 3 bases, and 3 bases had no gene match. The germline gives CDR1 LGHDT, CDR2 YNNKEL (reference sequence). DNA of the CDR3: TGTGCCAGCAGCCAGGGACAGGGAACAGCTTTCTTT. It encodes CASSQGQGTAFF.

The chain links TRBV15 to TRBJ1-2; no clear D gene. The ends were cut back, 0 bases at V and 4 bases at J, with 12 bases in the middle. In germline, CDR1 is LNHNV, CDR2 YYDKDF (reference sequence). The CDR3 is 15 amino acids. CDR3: CATSREAGEAYGYTF. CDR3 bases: TGTGCCACCAGCAGAGAGGCCGGGGAGGCCTATGGCTACACCTTC.

CDR3 in DNA: TGTGCCAGCAGCTTTAGCGGGAGGTCGTACGAGCAGTACTTC. Its protein is CASSFSGRSYEQYF. The chain links TRBV5-6 to TRBJ2-7; 10 bases agree with TRBD2. This CDR3 has 14 residues. V dropped 2 bases and J dropped 4; count of bases not matched to a gene: 3. CDR1 is SGHDT, CDR2 YYEEEE, per germline.

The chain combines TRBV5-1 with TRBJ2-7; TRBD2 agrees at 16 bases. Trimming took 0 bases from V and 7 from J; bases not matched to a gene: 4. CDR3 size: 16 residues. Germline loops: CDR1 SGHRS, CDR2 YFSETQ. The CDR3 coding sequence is TGCGCCAGCAGCTTGGATCCGGGACTAGCGGGAGGGGAGCAGTACTTC. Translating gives CASSLDPGLAGGEQYF.